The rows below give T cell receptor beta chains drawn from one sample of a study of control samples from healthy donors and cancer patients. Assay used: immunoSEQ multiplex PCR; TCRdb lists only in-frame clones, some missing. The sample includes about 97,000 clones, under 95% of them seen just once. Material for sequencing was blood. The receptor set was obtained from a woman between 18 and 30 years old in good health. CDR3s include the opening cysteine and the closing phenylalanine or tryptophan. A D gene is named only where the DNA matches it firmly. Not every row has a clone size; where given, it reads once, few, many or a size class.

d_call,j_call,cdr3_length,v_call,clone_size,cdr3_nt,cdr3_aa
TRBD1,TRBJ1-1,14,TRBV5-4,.,TGTGCCAGCAGCAAAGGACAGGAAGGCACTGAAGCTTTCTTT,CASSKGQEGTEAFF
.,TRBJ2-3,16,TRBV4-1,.,TGCGCCAGCAGCCACCCTCGAGGGAGGTTGACAGATACGCAGTATTTT,CASSHPRGRLTDTQYF
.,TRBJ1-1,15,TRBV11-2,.,TGTGCCAGCAGCTCCGTGGGGTCCCCGGGTACTGAAGCTTTCTTT,CASSSVGSPGTEAFF
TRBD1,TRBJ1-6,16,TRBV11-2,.,TGTGCCAGCAGCTTTGGCGGGACAGGGCTGAGTTCACCCCTCCACTTT,CASSFGGTGLSSPLHF
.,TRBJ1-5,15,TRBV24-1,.,TGTGCCACCAGTGATCGGAAGGGGAGCAATCAGCCCCAGCATTTT,CATSDRKGSNQPQHF
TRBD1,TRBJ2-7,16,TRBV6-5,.,TGTGCCAGCAGTTACCTTCAGGGGGACAGGGGCCACGAGCAGTACTTC,CASSYLQGDRGHEQYF
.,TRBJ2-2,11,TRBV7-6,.,TGTGCCAGCACTGGTACCGGGGAGCTGTTTTTT,CASTGTGELFF
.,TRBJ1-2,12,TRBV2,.,TGTGCCAGCAGTCGACAGTCAGATGGCTACACCTTC,CASSRQSDGYTF
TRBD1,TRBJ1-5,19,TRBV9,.,TGTGCCAGCAGCGTAGTCGGTGGGACAGGGGAAGTTGGCAATCAGCCCCAGCATTTT,CASSVVGGTGEVGNQPQHF
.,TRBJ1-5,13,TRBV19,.,TGTGCCATAGCACAAGGGGGGAGGCAGCCCCAGCATTTT,CAIAQGGRQPQHF
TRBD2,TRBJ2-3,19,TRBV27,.,TGTGCCAGCAGTTTCATAGGGGCTAGCGGGGGATGGGGCACAGATACGCAGTATTTT,CASSFIGASGGWGTDTQYF
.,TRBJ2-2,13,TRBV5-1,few,TGCGCCAGCAGCTTGAAGGTCTCCGGGGAGCTGTTTTTT,CASSLKVSGELFF
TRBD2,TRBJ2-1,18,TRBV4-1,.,TGCGCCAGCAGCCGGAGGTATACAGGACTAGAGGAACCCATGGCGCAGTTCTTC,CASSRRYTGLEEPMAQFF
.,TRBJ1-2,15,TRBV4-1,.,TGCGCCAGCAGCCAAGATAGAGGGGTGGGATATGGCTACACCTTC,CASSQDRGVGYGYTF
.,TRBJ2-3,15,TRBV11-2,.,TGTGCCAGCAGCCAAGGTAGACAGGGAGGAGATACGCAGTATTTT,CASSQGRQGGDTQYF
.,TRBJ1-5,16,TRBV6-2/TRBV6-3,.,TGTGCCAGCAATTACTCAGGGGCGGGGGTAGGCCAGCCCCAGCATTTT,CASNYSGAGVGQPQHF
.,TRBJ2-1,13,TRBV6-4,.,TGTGCCAGCAGTGAAGAGGGCCACAATGAGCAGTTCTTC,CASSEEGHNEQFF
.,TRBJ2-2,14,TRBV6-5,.,TGTGCCAGCAGTTCCGGACGGATCACCGGGGAGCTGTTTTTT,CASSSGRITGELFF
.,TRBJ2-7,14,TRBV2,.,TGTGCCAGCAGCCTAGGCAGGGTGTCCTACGAGCAGTACTTC,CASSLGRVSYEQYF
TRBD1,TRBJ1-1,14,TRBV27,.,TGTGCCAGCAGCTACAGGAGCCAGGGGGCTGAAGCTTTCTTT,CASSYRSQGAEAFF
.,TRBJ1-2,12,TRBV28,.,TGTGCCAGCAGTTCGGGTGGGGTTGGCTACACCTTC,CASSSGGVGYTF
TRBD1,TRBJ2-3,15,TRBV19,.,TGTGCCAGTAATCAACAGGGGGGCCCCACAGATACGCAGTATTTT,CASNQQGGPTDTQYF
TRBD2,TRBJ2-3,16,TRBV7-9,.,TGTGCCAGCAGCTTATGGGGCGGGGGGGACACAGATACGCAGTATTTT,CASSLWGGGDTDTQYF
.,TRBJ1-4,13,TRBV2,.,TGTGCCAGCATAGGGGCGCGGAGGGAAAAACTGTTTTTT,CASIGARREKLFF
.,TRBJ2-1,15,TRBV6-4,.,TGTGCCAGCAGTGACTCGGGGACCTCCTACAATGAGCAGTTCTTC,CASSDSGTSYNEQFF
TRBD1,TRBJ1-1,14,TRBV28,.,TGTGCCAGCAGGAGGGACAGGTGGAACACTGAAGCTTTCTTT,CASRRDRWNTEAFF
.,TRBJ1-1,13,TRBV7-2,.,TGTGCCAGCAGCTTAGTTGGACAGTTCGAAGCTTTCTTT,CASSLVGQFEAFF
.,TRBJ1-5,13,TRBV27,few,TGTGCCAGCAGTTTAGGCGGCGATCAGCCCCAGCATTTT,CASSLGGDQPQHF
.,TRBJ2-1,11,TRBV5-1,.,TGCGCCAGCGGGGCCGCCAATGAGCAGTTCTTC,CASGAANEQFF
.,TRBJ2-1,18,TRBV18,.,TGTGCCAGCTCACCAGGCTTAGTCAGCCCCAGCTCCTACAATGAGCAGTTCTTC,CASSPGLVSPSSYNEQFF
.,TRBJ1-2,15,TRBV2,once,TGTGCCAGCAGTGATGGGGGGGGCGCAGGCTATGGCTACACCTTC,CASSDGGGAGYGYTF
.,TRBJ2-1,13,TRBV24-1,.,TGTGCCACCAGTGCGGACAGCTACAATGAGCAGTTCTTC,CATSADSYNEQFF
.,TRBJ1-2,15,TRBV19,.,TGTGCCAGTACCAGCCGGGACGGAGTACGCTATGGCTACACCTTC,CASTSRDGVRYGYTF
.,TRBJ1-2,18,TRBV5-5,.,TGTGCCAGCAGCTGGGGGGCGGGCTCACGGGGAGGCAGGTTTGGCTACACCTTC,CASSWGAGSRGGRFGYTF
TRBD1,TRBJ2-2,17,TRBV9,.,TGTGCCAGCAGCGTAGGACAGGGGACATCGAACACCGGGGAGCTGTTTTTT,CASSVGQGTSNTGELFF
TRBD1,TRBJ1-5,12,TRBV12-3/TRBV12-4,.,TGTGCCAGCAGTACAGGGGCTCAGCCCCAGCATTTT,CASSTGAQPQHF
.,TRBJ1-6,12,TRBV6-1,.,TGTGCCAGCAGTGAACAGTTTTCACCCCTCCACTTT,CASSEQFSPLHF
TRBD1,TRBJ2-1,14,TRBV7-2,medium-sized,TGTGCCAGCTACCCGGGACAGGGGCGGCATGAGCAGTTCTTC,CASYPGQGRHEQFF
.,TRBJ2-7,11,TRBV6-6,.,TGTGCCAGCGGTCGCTGGTACGAGCAGTACTTC,CASGRWYEQYF
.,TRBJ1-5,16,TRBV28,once,TGTGCCAGCAGTACCCGGACATCAGAGGGCAATCAGCCCCAGCATTTT,CASSTRTSEGNQPQHF
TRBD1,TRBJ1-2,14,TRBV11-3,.,TGTGCCAGCAGCCTCTGGGACAGCAACTATGGCTACACCTTC,CASSLWDSNYGYTF
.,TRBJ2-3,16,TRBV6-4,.,TGTGCCAGCAGTGAGCTTGGGGGACTCAGTGGAGATACGCAGTATTTT,CASSELGGLSGDTQYF
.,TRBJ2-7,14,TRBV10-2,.,TGCGCCAGCGCGAGTGGTCCCGGGGGGCGCGAGCAGTACTTC,CASASGPGGREQYF
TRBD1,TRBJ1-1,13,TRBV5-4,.,TGTGCCAGCAGCTTTACAGGGGGGACTGAAGCTTTCTTT,CASSFTGGTEAFF